These 8 T cell receptor beta chains were sequenced from one sample in a study of CD8 T cells in Susac syndrome. When the RNA was reverse transcribed, random hexamers were used with an input of roughly 0.5 to 1 ug. In TCRdb, the immunoSEQ multiplex PCR reads were re-called with MiXCR into one record per CDR3 protein. Altogether about 200,000 distinct CDR3 sequences are present, around 95% being singletons, with the ten largest covering around 0.082%. The material sequenced was CD4+ T cells from PBMCs. The receptors derive from a human donor with multiple sclerosis.

CDR3 sequence (DNA): TGTGCCAGCAGTGACGTGGGCTATGGCTACACCTTC. Translation gives CASSDVGYGYTF. This chain joins TRBV2 and TRBJ1-2; unclear D gene. Germline assignment: CDR1 SNHLY and CDR2 FYNNEI. Trimming took off 3 bases at V and 4 bases at J, with 6 bases between the two ends. The CDR3 extends over 12 amino acids.

The chain joins TRBV25-1 to TRBJ2-3, with D uncertain. From germline, CDR1 is MGHDK and CDR2 SYGVNS. The CDR3 is 15 residues long. Trimming shortened V by 2 bases and J by 2 bases, and 11 bases separated the two germline ends. CDR3 DNA sequence: TGTGCCAGCAGTGAAAAGGTGACCTACACAGATACGCAGTATTTT. Its protein is CASSEKVTYTDTQYF.

The chain is built from TRBV5-1 and TRBJ2-3; D is ambiguous. Germline lookup yields CDR1 SGHRS and CDR2 YFSETQ. Trimming left V 7 bases short and J 3 bases short, with 12 bases between. The CDR3 runs 13 residues. The CDR3 sequence: CASHNQQTDTQYF. The DNA for the CDR3 is TGCGCCAGCCACAACCAGCAGACAGATACGCAGTATTTT.

The rearrangement links TRBV3-1 to TRBJ2-2, with a weak D call TRBD2 (5 bases). Germline V lookup: CDR1 LGHDT, CDR2 YNNKEL (reference sequence). V lost 4 bases and J lost 7, with 10 bases in between. This CDR3 has 13 amino acids. The chain's CDR3 is CASSPRVGGELFF. The DNA for the CDR3 is TGTGCCAGCAGCCCGAGGGTTGGCGGGGAGCTGTTTTTT.

This chain connects TRBV24-1 to TRBJ1-2, with D hard to call. CDR1 KGHDR and CDR2 SFDVKD come from the germline V gene. Trimming removed 2 bases from V and 7 bases from J, with 7 bases in between. The CDR3 covers 12 residues. The CDR3 loop is CATSDSSGGYTF. CDR3 nucleotide sequence: TGTGCCACCAGTGATTCGTCGGGTGGCTACACCTTC.

This clonotype turned up a few times. This sequence joins TRBV29-1 and TRBJ1-1, with TRBD1 identical over 7 bases. CDR3 length: 12 amino acids. Germline assignment: CDR1 SQVTM and CDR2 ANQGSEA. Trimming removed 7 bases from V and 2 bases from J; junction bases left unmatched: 4. In nucleotides, the CDR3 is TGCAGCGCCGACAGGGCTAACACTGAAGCTTTCTTT. Protein sequence: CSADRANTEAFF.

The chain joins TRBV2 to TRBJ1-2; D ambiguous. V lost 5 bases and J lost 5, with 12 bases in between. The CDR3 sequence is 13 residues long. The germline CDR1 and CDR2 sequences are SNHLY and FYNNEI. The CDR3 region is CASSSVEGYGYTF. CDR3 nucleotide sequence: TGTGCCAGCAGTTCGGTAGAAGGGTATGGCTACACCTTC. The full variable domain, its missing parts supplied by reference TRBV2 and TRBJ1-2, is EPEVTQTPSHQVTQMGQEVILRCVPISNHLYFYWYRQILGQKVEFLVSFYNNEISEKSEIFDDQFSVERPDGSNFTLKIRSTKLEDSAMYFCASSSVEGYGYTFGSGTRLTVV.

The count of this clonotype is one. The gene calls are TRBV3-1 and TRBJ1-2; a weak D match, TRBD1 (5 bases). The CDR3 is 13 amino acids. Trimming removed 1 base at V and 7 bases at J, with 10 bases between. Germline V gives CDR1 LGHDT, CDR2 YNNKEL (reference sequence). The CDR3 coding sequence is TGTGCCAGCAGCCAAGGGGGGAATTCTGGCTACACCTTC. Translation gives CASSQGGNSGYTF.